Shown below are 23 T cell receptor beta chains from a single sample sequenced in a study of cytomegalovirus exposure and HLA in healthy donors. Researchers ran the PCR with 60 Vbeta and 13 Jbeta primers. Assay: immunoSEQ multiplex PCR; the TCRdb copy retains only in-frame clones and omits some. The sample carries 90,000 to 140,000 clones, 80% recorded once. Sequencing input: PBMCs. The receptor source for this set is a young man in good health and CMV-seropositive.

V is TRBV2 and J is TRBJ1-2, with TRBD1 identical over 8 bases. Germline values: CDR1 SNHLY, CDR2 FYNNEI. The CDR3 spans 15 residues. Trimming removed 5 bases from V and 2 bases from J; junction bases left unmatched: 7. The CDR3 loop is CASSIGQGQNYGYTF. CDR3 DNA sequence: TGTGCCAGCAGTATCGGACAGGGACAAAACTATGGCTACACCTTC.

This clone was picked up one time. The V gene is TRBV2, the J gene TRBJ2-7; D perhaps matches TRBD2 (6 bases). The CDR3 runs to 15 residues. Germline loops: CDR1 SNHLY, CDR2 FYNNEI. Trimming pared 6 bases from V and 3 bases from J, leaving 18 bases between. The CDR3 loop is CASSNARLGVYEQYF. For the CDR3, the DNA is TGTGCCAGCAGCAACGCGCGACTAGGGGTCTACGAGCAGTACTTC.

The V gene is TRBV30, the J gene TRBJ1-1; D might be TRBD1 (6 bases). Germline CDR1 reads GTSNPN; CDR2 reads SVGIG (reference sequence). Trimming removed 3 bases at V and 10 bases at J, with 15 bases between. The CDR3 loop spans 12 amino acids. CDR3 bases: TGTGCCTGGAGGGGGGGGCTCCTGCCAGCTTTCTTT. Its protein is CAWRGGLLPAFF.

The chain carries TRBV29-1 and TRBJ1-2; D not certain. CDR3 size: 14 residues. CDR1 and CDR2 (germline): SQVTM, ANQGSEA. Trimming cost V 4 bases and J 5 bases, with 17 bases left between them. CDR3 sequence (DNA): TGCAGCGTTGGAGGGATTCAGGCTTTATATGGCTACACCTTC. This encodes CSVGGIQALYGYTF.

This chain connects TRBV4-1 to TRBJ1-5, with TRBD1 as a possible D gene (6 bases). V gave up 4 bases and J gave up 0 bases, with 10 bases separating them. The CDR3 covers 15 residues. The V gene's germline CDR1 is MGHRA and CDR2 YSYEKL. CDR3 sequence (DNA): TGCGCCAGCAGCCCAGACAGGTATAGCAATCAGCCCCAGCATTTT. The encoded protein is CASSPDRYSNQPQHF.

This chain uses TRBV10-3 with TRBJ2-5; TRBD1 matches 11 bases. Trimming took 8 bases from V and 4 from J; bases not matched to a gene: 3. Germline lookup yields CDR1 ENHRY and CDR2 SYGVKD. The CDR3 extends over 13 amino acids. The CDR3 coding sequence is TGTGCCATCGGACAGGGGGCGGGAGAGACCCAGTACTTC. It yields the protein CAIGQGAGETQYF.

The chain carries TRBV5-1 and TRBJ2-3; maybe TRBD1 (6 bases). Germline CDR1 reads SGHRS; CDR2 reads YFSETQ. CDR3 length: 16 amino acids. With 0 bases removed from V and 0 bases from J, the gap between germline ends came to 11 bases. CDR3 sequence (DNA): TGCGCCAGCAGCTTGGGCCAGACAGGCAGCACAGATACGCAGTATTTT. Translated: CASSLGQTGSTDTQYF.

The chain has TRBV11-1 and TRBJ1-2; 10 bases match TRBD1. CDR3 length: 15 residues. Germline V CDR1 and CDR2: SGHAT, FQDESV (reference sequence). Trimming removed 5 bases from V and 3 bases from J; junction bases left unmatched: 6. The CDR3 region has the DNA TGTGCCAGCAGCCCCGGGACAGGGGACGACTATGGCTACACCTTC. Translation gives CASSPGTGDDYGYTF.

The CDR3 DNA is TGCGCCAGCAGCTTGGACGGGGGGGCCGACAATGAGCAGTTCTTC. Its translation is CASSLDGGADNEQFF. The gene calls are TRBV5-1 and TRBJ2-1, with 8 bases that match TRBD2. The V segment lost 0 bases and the J segment 5 bases; nucleotides outside the gene matches: 4. The CDR3 length is 15 residues. Germline V gene data show CDR1 as SGHRS and CDR2 as YFSETQ.

V gene TRBV6-5 combines with J gene TRBJ1-2; TRBD1 agrees at 8 bases. Germline trimming cut 7 bases from V and 5 bases from J; bases unmatched to any gene: 6. The CDR3 spans 13 residues. The germline gives CDR1 MNHEY, CDR2 SVGAGI. The CDR3 bases are TGTGCCAGCACACGGACAGGGAGGTATGGCTACACCTTC. Translating it yields CASTRTGRYGYTF.

The gene calls are TRBV2 and TRBJ1-1; D is uncertain. The CDR3 covers 12 residues. The germline gives CDR1 SNHLY, CDR2 FYNNEI. Deletions cut 1 base from V and 11 bases from J, with 11 bases between. The CDR3 DNA is TGTGCCAGCAGTGAAGGACGGGAAGGGGCTTTCTTT. Translation gives CASSEGREGAFF.

The chain is built from TRBV30 and TRBJ1-4; maybe TRBD1 (6 bases). The CDR3 consists of 15 residues. Germline loops: CDR1 GTSNPN, CDR2 SVGIG (reference sequence). Deletions cut 1 base from V and 6 bases from J, with 15 bases between. CDR3 region: CAWSGRRRGDEKLFF. CDR3 nucleotides: TGTGCCTGGAGTGGAAGGCGCAGGGGTGATGAAAAACTGTTTTTT.

The chain links TRBV7-3 to TRBJ2-1; 10 bases match TRBD2. The CDR3 loop spans 14 amino acids. Trimming took 2 bases from V and 11 from J; bases not matched to a gene: 6. Germline V gene lookup returns CDR1 SGHTA and CDR2 FQGTGA. CDR3 sequence (DNA): TGTGCCAGCAGCTTAGGAGCGGGGGGGAGCCAGCAGTTCTTC. This codes for CASSLGAGGSQQFF.

V and J are TRBV7-6 and TRBJ1-5; D may be TRBD1 (6 bases). Trimming left V 1 base short and J 1 base short, with 14 bases between. Germline CDR1 and CDR2: SGHVS and FNYEAQ. The CDR3 sequence is 17 residues long. The CDR3 protein is CASSLEVAGASNQPQHF. The CDR3 DNA follows: TGTGCCAGCAGCTTAGAAGTGGCAGGGGCCAGCAATCAGCCCCAGCATTTT.

This clone showed up just a few times. The CDR3 DNA follows: TGTGCCAGCACCTCGCGTCGGGATGAGCAGTTCTTC. It specifies CASTSRRDEQFF. The chain carries TRBV7-9 and TRBJ2-1, with D hard to call. This CDR3 region has 12 residues. Germline V gene lookup returns CDR1 SEHNR and CDR2 FQNEAQ (reference sequence). V dropped 7 bases and J dropped 8 bases, with 12 bases sitting between them.

Details on this clone: At one boundary the junction diverges from the germline segment, which might be a read error. Distinct nucleotide sequences in the sample also encode this CDR3. This chain joins TRBV4-1 and TRBJ1-1; 12 positions match TRBD1. There are 16 residues in the CDR3. The germline CDR1 and CDR2 sequences are MGHRA and YSYEKL. The CDR3 bases are TGCGCCAGCAGCCAAGTAGGGACAGGGGGCCACACTGAAGCCTTCTTT. It is translated as CASSQVGTGGHTEAFF.

The chain uses TRBV4-2 and TRBJ2-5; 10 bases are shared with TRBD2. V lost 4 bases and J lost 5; bases outside the gene matches: 7. The CDR3 contains 15 residues. Germline values: CDR1 LGHNA, CDR2 YNFKEQ. The DNA for the CDR3 is TGTGCCAGCAGCCTAAACAGCGGGGGGGCGGAGACCCAGTACTTC. It specifies CASSLNSGGAETQYF.

The gene calls are TRBV7-2 and TRBJ1-5; no reliable D call. The germline gives CDR1 SGHTA, CDR2 FQGNSA. CDR3 length: 17 residues. V lost 4 bases to trimming and J lost 0 bases, with 16 bases between them. The CDR3 spells CASSSNFLGNSNQPQHF. The CDR3 DNA reads as TGTGCCAGCAGCTCGAATTTCCTGGGCAATAGCAATCAGCCCCAGCATTTT. Full variable domain (remainder filled in from reference TRBV7-2 and TRBJ1-5): GAGVSQSPSNKVTEKGKDVELRCDPISGHTALYWYRQSLGQGLEFLIYFQGNSAPDKSGLPSDRFSAERTGGSVSTLTIQRTQQEDSAVYLCASSSNFLGNSNQPQHFGDGTRLSIL.

This rearrangement joins TRBV5-1 to TRBJ2-2, with TRBD1 matching over 7 bases. The CDR3 runs to 16 residues. The germline gives CDR1 SGHRS, CDR2 YFSETQ. Losses at the gene ends were 3 bases for V and 0 bases for J; bases not matched to a gene: 5. The CDR3 DNA follows: TGCGCCAGCAGCTCGACAGGGAGTGCGAACACCGGGGAGCTGTTTTTT. This gives the protein CASSSTGSANTGELFF.

The V call is TRBV7-8, the J call TRBJ2-7; 9 bases map to TRBD1. The germline V gene has CDR1 SGHVS and CDR2 FQNEAQ. With V trimmed by 6 bases and J by 1 base, 7 bases remained unmatched. CDR3 length: 15 residues. The CDR3 loop reads CASSSETGGSYEQYF. For the CDR3, the DNA is TGTGCCAGCAGTTCAGAGACAGGGGGATCCTACGAGCAGTACTTC.

This clone was picked up a small number of times. This chain connects TRBV2 to TRBJ2-2, with 9 bases that match TRBD2. With V trimmed by 9 bases and J by 2 bases, 7 bases remained unmatched. This CDR3 contains 15 residues. Germline loops: CDR1 SNHLY, CDR2 FYNNEI. The CDR3 DNA is TGTGCCAGTCAGGCCGGGACTAGCAACACCGGGGAGCTGTTTTTT. It yields the protein CASQAGTSNTGELFF.

The V call is TRBV20-1, the J call TRBJ1-2; no reliable D call. Germline values: CDR1 DFQATT, CDR2 SNEGSKA (reference sequence). The CDR3 has 11 residues. With 6 bases removed from V and 8 bases from J, the gap between germline ends came to 13 bases. The CDR3 protein is CSASRGEGYTF. DNA for the CDR3: TGCAGTGCGTCACGGGGAGAGGGCTACACCTTC.

This chain uses TRBV9 with TRBJ2-3, with 7 bases matching TRBD1. From germline, CDR1 is SGDLS and CDR2 YYNGEE. V shed 3 bases and J 2 bases; nucleotides not matched to a gene: 12. The CDR3 covers 17 residues. CDR3 coding DNA: TGTGCCAGCAGCGCCCAGACAGGGACGGGGTTCACAGATACGCAGTATTTT. It is translated as CASSAQTGTGFTDTQYF.